Reported below is one T cell receptor beta chain. V gave up 5 bases and J gave up 8 bases, with 18 bases separating them. The CDR3 covers 15 residues. Germline-derived CDR1 and CDR2 are SEHNR and FQNEAQ (reference sequence). Each CDR3 protein is one row after TCRdb ran MiXCR on the RT-PCR reads. The repertoire has about a million distinct CDR3 sequences, over 15% of them found once; the top ten carry 6%. The data were obtained in a study of patients and donors after allogeneic stem cell transplantation. The TCR sequence derives from a human donor who was either an allogeneic HSCT recipient or a stem cell or donor lymphocyte infusion donor (not recorded which). It is not recorded whose cells these are; they may come from a transplant donor. V usage is TRBV7-9 and J usage is TRBJ1-4; D may be TRBD1 (5 bases). Sequenced input: blood, either unsorted or a sorted T cell fraction (not recorded which). CDR3 residues: CASSATTEPVEKLFF. Written as DNA, the CDR3 is TGTGCCAGCAGCGCGACGACAGAGCCAGTCGAAAAACTGTTTTTT.